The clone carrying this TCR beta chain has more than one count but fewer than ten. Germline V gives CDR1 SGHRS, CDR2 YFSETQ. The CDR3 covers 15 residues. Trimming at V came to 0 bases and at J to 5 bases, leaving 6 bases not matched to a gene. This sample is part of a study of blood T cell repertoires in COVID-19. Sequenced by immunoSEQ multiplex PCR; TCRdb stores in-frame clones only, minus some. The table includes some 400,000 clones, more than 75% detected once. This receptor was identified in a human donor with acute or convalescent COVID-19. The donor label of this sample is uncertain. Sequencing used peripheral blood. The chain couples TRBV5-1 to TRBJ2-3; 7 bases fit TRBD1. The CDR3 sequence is CASSLGAGGRDTQYF. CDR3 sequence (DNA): TGCGCCAGCAGCTTGGGTGCAGGGGGTAGAGATACGCAGTATTTT.